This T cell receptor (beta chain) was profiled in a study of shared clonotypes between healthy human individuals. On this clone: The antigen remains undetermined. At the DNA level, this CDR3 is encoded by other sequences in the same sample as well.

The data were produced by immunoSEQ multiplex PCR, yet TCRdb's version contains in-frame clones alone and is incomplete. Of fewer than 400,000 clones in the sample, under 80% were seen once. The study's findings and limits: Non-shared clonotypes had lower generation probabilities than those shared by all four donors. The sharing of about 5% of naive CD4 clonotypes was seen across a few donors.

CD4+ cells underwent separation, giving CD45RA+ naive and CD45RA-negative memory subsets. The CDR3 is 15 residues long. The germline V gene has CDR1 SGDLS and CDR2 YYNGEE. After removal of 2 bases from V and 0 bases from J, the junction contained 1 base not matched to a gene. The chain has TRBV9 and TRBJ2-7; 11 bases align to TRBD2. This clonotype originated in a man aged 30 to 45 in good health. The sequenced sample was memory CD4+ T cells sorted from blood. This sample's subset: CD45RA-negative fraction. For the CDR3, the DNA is TGTGCCAGCAGCGTCGGACTAGCGGGCTCCTACGAGCAGTACTTC. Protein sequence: CASSVGLAGSYEQYF.